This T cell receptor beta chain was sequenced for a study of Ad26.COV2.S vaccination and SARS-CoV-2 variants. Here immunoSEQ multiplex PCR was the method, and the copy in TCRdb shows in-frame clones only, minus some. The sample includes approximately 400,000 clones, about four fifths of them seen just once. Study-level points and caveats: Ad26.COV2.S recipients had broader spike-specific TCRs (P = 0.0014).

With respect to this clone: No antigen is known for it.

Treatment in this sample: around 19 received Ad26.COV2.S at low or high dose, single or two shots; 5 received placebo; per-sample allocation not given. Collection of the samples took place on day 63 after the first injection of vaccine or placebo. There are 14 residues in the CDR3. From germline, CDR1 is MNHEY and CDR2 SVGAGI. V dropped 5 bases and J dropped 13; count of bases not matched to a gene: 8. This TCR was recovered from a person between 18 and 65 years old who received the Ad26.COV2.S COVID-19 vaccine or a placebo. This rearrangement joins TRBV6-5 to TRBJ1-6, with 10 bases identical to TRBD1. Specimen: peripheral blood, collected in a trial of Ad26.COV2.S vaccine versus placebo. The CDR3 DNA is TGTGCCAGCAGTCGGGACAGGGGCCCTCGTCCCCTCCACTTT. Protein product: CASSRDRGPRPLHF.